This entry features one T cell receptor beta chain sequence. As yet, its antigen is unknown. This sample was included in a study of cytomegalovirus exposure and HLA in healthy donors. Study as a whole: T cells numbering approximately 170 million yielded 117 million unique TCR beta sequences in an earlier analysis. General study findings and limits: The study designated 150 or so TCR beta chains cytomegalovirus-associated. Reports showed the classifier diagnosing cytomegalovirus status with high specificity and sensitivity.

PCR was performed using 60 Vbeta and 13 Jbeta primers. Sequencing was performed with immunoSEQ multiplex PCR; in TCRdb, only in-frame clones are kept and a portion is missing. The table has around 150,000 clones, around 80% seen once. Germline V gene lookup returns CDR1 MNHNS and CDR2 SASEGT. CDR3 length: 15 amino acids. V shed 5 bases and J 4 bases; nucleotides not matched to a gene: 7. The sample was PBMCs. The chain employs TRBV6-1 and TRBJ2-2; 7 bases are shared with TRBD2. The clonotype originates from a male donor in good health and CMV-seronegative. CDR3 in amino acids: CASSITSDGTGELFF. Here the CDR3 DNA reads TGTGCCAGCAGTATAACTAGCGACGGCACCGGGGAGCTGTTTTTT.